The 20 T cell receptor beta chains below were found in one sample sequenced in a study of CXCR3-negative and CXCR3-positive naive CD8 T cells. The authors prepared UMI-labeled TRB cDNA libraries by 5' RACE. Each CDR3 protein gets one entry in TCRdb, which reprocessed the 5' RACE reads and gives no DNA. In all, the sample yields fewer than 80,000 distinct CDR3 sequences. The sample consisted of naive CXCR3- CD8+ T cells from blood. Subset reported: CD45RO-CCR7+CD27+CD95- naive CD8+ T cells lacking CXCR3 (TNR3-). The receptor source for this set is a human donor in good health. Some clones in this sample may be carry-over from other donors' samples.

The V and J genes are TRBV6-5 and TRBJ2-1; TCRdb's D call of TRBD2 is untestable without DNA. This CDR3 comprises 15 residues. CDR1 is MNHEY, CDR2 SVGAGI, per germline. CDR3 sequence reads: CASSYTAGVGSEQFF.

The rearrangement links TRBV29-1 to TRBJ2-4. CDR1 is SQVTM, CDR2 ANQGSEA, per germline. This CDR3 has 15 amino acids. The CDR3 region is CSVEDRTSTKNIQYF.

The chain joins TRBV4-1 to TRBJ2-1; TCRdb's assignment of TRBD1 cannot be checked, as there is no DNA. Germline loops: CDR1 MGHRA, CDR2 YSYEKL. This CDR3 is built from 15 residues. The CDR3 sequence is CASSIEGQGRNEQFF.

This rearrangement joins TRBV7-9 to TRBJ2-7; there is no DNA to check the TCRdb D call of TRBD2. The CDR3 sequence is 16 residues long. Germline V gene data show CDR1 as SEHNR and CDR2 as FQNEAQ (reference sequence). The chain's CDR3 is CASSLALGQAAYEQYF.

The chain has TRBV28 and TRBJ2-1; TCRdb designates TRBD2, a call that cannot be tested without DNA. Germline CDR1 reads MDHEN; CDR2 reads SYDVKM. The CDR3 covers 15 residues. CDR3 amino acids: CASSFLGSGYNEQFF.

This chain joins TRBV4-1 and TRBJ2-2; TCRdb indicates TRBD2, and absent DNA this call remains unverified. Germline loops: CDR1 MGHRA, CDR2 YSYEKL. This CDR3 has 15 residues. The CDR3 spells CASSPSGRDTGELFF.

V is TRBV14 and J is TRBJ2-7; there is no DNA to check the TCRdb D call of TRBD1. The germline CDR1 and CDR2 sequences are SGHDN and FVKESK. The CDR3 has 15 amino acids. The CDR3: CASSKRQGGSYEQYF. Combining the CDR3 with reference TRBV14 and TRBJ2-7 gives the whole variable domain EAGVTQFPSHSVIEKGQTVTLRCDPISGHDNLYWYRRVMGKEIKFLLHFVKESKQDESGMPNNRFLAERTGGTYSTLKVQPAELEDSGVYFCASSKRQGGSYEQYFGPGTRLTVT.

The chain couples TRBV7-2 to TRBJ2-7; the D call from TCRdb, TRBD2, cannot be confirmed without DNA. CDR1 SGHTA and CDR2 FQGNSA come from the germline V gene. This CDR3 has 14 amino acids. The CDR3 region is CASSGSGTTYEQYF.

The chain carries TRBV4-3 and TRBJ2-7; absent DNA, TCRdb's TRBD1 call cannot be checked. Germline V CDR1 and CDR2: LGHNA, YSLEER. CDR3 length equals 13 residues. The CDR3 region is CASSQDRDAEQYF.

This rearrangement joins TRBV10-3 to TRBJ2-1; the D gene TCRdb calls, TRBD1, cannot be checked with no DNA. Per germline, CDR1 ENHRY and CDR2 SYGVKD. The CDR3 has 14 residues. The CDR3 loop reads CAISESPTGTEQFF.

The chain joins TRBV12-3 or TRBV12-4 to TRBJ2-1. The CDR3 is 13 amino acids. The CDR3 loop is CASSLALLSGQFF.

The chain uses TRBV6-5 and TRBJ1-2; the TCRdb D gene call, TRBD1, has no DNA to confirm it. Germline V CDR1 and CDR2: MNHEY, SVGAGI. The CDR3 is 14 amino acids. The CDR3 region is CASSLTETNYGYTF.

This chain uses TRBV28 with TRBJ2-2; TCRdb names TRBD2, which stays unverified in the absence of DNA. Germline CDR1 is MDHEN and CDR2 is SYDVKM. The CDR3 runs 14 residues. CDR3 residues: CASSLAPSPGELFF.

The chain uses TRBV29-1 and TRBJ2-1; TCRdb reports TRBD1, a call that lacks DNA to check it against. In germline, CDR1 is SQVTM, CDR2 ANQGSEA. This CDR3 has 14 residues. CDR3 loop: CSVEADRAYNEQFF.

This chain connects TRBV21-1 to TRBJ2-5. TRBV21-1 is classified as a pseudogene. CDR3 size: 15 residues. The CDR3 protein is CASSSTARHQETQYF.

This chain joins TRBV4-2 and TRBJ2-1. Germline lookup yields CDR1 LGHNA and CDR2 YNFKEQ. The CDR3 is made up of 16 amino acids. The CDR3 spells CASSQGVVAPDNEQFF.

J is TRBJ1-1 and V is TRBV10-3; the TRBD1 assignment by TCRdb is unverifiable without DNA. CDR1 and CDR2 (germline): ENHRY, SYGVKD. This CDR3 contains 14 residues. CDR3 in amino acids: CAISEGQGFPEAFF.

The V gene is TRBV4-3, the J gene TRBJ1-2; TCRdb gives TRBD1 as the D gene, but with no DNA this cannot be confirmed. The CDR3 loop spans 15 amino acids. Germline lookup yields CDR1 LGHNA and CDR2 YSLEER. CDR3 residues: CASSQEGTGAYGYTF.

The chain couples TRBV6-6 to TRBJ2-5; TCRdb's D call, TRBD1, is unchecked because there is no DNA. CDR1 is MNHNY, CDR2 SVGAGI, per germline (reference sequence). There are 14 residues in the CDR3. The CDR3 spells CASSYNRGQETQYF.

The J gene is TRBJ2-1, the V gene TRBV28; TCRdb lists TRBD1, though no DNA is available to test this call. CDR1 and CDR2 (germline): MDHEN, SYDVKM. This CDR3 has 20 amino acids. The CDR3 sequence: CASSSALRDRGPGVYNEQFF.